This T cell receptor beta chain was obtained from a study of identical twins. Trimming removed 2 bases from V and 5 bases from J, with 12 bases in between. The CDR3 runs 15 residues. The germline CDR1 and CDR2 sequences are LGHNA and YSLEER. Via MiXCR, TCRdb re-called the 5' RACE reads, giving one row per CDR3 protein. The table records under 500,000 distinct CDR3 sequences, 14% of them present only once. These data also formed part of another study, on yellow fever vaccine responses in identical twins.

This TCR was sampled from a woman between 18 and 29 years old in good health. Sequenced material: CD4+ T cells sorted from blood. The rearrangement joins TRBV4-3 to TRBJ1-4; possible D gene TRBD1, 5 bases. The CDR3 coding sequence is TGCGCCAGCAGCCAACAGGGCTACTCCAATGAAAAACTGTTTTTT. Translation: CASSQQGYSNEKLFF.